This T cell receptor beta chain comes out of a study of Ad26.COV2.S vaccination and SARS-CoV-2 variants (dated by TCRdb to the early 2020s). The study in broad terms: Donors in the vaccine arm were drawn from COV1001, a multicentre, randomized, double-blind, placebo-controlled phase I-IIa trial testing Ad26.COV2.S in healthy adults. Blinding of investigators to trial group allocation was maintained during experiments and outcome assessment. A total of about 30 samples were included in the TCR-sequenced set, comprising around 19 Ad26.COV2.S vaccine recipients, 5 placebo recipients and 8 SARS-CoV-2 convalescent individuals. Trial participants were randomized into five groups of five, in which low-dose or high-dose Ad26.COV2.S was given once or twice, or placebo was given on both occasions. TCRbeta repertoire sequencing served as the tool for gauging how specific and how broad the SARS-CoV-2-reactive T cell receptors were following Ad26.COV2.S vaccination. Dosing of Ad26.COV2.S was intramuscular, at either 5x10^10 or 1x10^11 viral particles, delivered as one shot or as two shots spaced 56 days apart. Summary of the overall study and its limitations: After vaccination, substantial breadth of spike-specific CD8+ and CD4+ T cell responses was reported. The authors noted that total T cell responses may have been underestimated by the TCR breadth and depth analyses. Non-spike TCR breadth was comparable between vaccine and placebo recipients, consistent with the vaccine containing only spike. Comparing responses between vaccine doses or regimens was not something the study was powered to do. Ad26.COV2.S recipients had higher spike-specific TCR breadth than placebo recipients (P = 0.0014).

On this clone itself: The antigen it recognizes is unknown. No per-base quality is available; no much larger clone lies one base away.

TCRbeta CDR3 regions were sequenced with the immunoSEQ Assay. After extraction, genomic DNA underwent amplification by bias-controlled multiplex PCR, followed by high-throughput sequencing. The published analysis was carried out like this. Collapsing and filtering of sequences were performed to quantify the absolute abundance of each unique TCRbeta CDR3 region. T cell fraction was estimated by normalization of TCRbeta template counts to usable DNA, with usable DNA being measured through amplification of reference genes present in all nucleated cells. Repertoire TCRs were annotated as SARS-CoV-2-specific by exact matching of V gene, CDR3 amino acid sequence and J gene to a known reactive TCR set. The reference SARS-CoV-2 TCR set was obtained from MIRA and was filtered for enrichment in COVID-19-positive ImmuneCODE repertoires, whereby public or cross-reactive TCRs were removed. Drawing on the MIRA antigens, annotated TCRs were analysed further at the level of specific ORF or position within ORF. Breadth was defined as annotated unique rearrangements over total unique productive rearrangements; depth was the summed frequency of those rearrangements. TCR breadth was compared between groups using two-sided Wilcoxon rank-sum tests. The immuneACCESS repertoire file appears here via TCRdb, limited to in-frame rearrangements. These files lack a portion of the clones; in checked studies, under half of the deficit traces to unresolved V genes, and the cause of the others is not known. D and trimming come from the DNA, and the V and J calls and clone size come from that table. The sample records roughly 240,000 clones, 88% of which are singletons. Roughly 10% of the sample comes from the top ten.

From a lookup of the germline V gene, CDR1 and CDR2 are SGHVS and FNYEAQ. The CDR3 measures 17 amino acids from cysteine to phenylalanine. Just CDR3 DNA is preserved here, 51 bases in frame from base 1. Trimming leaves V shorter by 4 bases and J shorter by 6 bases, with the junction holding 15 bases beyond the gene matches. The treatment or condition tag for this specimen amounts to: over 15 received Ad26.COV2.S at low or high dose, single or two shots; several received placebo; per-sample allocation not given. For vaccine and placebo recipients, repertoires were sequenced using samples collected on day 63 after the first injection. Between 29 July and 7 August 2020, Cohort 1b enrolled around 24 adults aged 18-55 years at one site in Boston, USA. As a vaccine, Ad26.COV2.S was a replication-incompetent adenovirus type 26 vector that expressed a prefusion-stabilized SARS-CoV-2 spike protein derived from the original Wuhan strain.

Source: peripheral blood, taken in a trial of Ad26.COV2.S vaccine versus placebo. The chain couples TRBV7-6 to TRBJ1-3; TRBD1 matches 7 bases in the middle. This TCR was sampled from a person aged 18-65 years who received the Ad26.COV2.S COVID-19 vaccine or a placebo. CDR3 loop: CASSSFALQGRENTIYF. The DNA is as follows: TGTGCCAGCAGCTCTTTCGCTTTACAGGGGAGGGAAAACACCATATATTTT.